The 2 T cell receptor beta chains below were found in one sample sequenced in a study of STAT5B mutations in CD4+ large granular lymphocyte leukemia. TCRdb's table, derived via immunoSEQ multiplex PCR, lists solely in-frame clones and lacks some. The sample lists fewer than 35,000 clones; about 87% were seen once. What was sequenced was CD4+ T cells from blood buffy coats. The receptors originated from a human donor in good health.

The gene calls are TRBV5-1 and TRBJ2-3; D gene ambiguous. This CDR3 region has 14 residues. CDR1 and CDR2 (germline): SGHRS, YFSETQ. V was cut by 0 bases and J by 1 base, with 6 bases left in between. The CDR3 nucleotides read TGCGCCAGCAGCTTGGGTACGCGCACAGATACGCAGTATTTT. Encoded protein: CASSLGTRTDTQYF. The whole variable domain, remainder taken from reference TRBV5-1 and TRBJ2-3, is KAGVTQTPRYLIKTRGQQVTLSCSPISGHRSVSWYQQTPGQGLQFLFEYFSETQRNKGNFPGRFSGRQFSNSRSEMNVSTLELGDSALYLCASSLGTRTDTQYFGPGTRLTVL.

V usage is TRBV7-7 and J usage is TRBJ2-5, with D possibly called TRBD1 or TRBD2 (5 bases each). There are 13 residues in the CDR3. Trimming pared 1 base from V and 3 bases from J, leaving 6 bases between. Germline values: CDR1 SSHAT, CDR2 FNYEAQ (reference sequence). This chain's CDR3 is CASSLGGEETQYF. The DNA of the CDR3 is TGTGCCAGCAGCTTAGGAGGGGAAGAGACCCAGTACTTC.